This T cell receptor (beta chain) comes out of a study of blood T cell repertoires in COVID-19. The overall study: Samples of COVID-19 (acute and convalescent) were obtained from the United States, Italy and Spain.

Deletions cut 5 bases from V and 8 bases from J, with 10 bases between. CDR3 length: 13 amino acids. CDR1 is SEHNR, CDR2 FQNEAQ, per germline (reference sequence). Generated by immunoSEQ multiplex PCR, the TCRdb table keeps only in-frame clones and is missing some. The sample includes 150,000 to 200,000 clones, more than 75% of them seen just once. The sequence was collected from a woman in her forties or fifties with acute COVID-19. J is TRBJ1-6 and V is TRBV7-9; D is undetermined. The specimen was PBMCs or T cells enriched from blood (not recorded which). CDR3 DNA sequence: TGTGCCAGCAGCCCCTCCCGGGATTCACCCCTCCACTTT. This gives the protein CASSPSRDSPLHF.